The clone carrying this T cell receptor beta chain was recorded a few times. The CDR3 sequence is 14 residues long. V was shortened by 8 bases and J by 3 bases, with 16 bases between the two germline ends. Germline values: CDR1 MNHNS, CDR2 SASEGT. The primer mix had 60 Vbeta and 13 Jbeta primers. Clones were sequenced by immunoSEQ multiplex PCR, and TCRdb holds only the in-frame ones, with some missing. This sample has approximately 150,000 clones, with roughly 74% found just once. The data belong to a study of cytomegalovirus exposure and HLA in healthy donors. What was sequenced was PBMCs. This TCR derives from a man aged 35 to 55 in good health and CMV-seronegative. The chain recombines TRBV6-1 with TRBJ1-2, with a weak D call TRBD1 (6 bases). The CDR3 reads CASQHRVGDYGYTF. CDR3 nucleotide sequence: TGTGCCAGCCAACACAGGGTCGGAGACTATGGCTACACCTTC.